What follows is one TCR beta chain and its context. This CDR3 has 12 amino acids. The ends were cut back, 2 bases at V and 9 bases at J, with 8 bases in the middle. In germline, CDR1 is WSHSY, CDR2 SAAADI. The data belong to a study of CD8+ T cells in alopecia areata. The authors extracted RNA and reverse transcribed it into cDNA as the sequencing template. TCRdb's copy holds only in-frame clones and misses some; the assay was immunoSEQ multiplex PCR. The data hold fewer than 150,000 clones, with roughly two thirds observed a single time. The sample consisted of CD4+ T cells sorted from blood. The rearrangement joins TRBV10-2 to TRBJ2-1, with unresolved D. The clonotype comes from a human donor in good health. The CDR3 loop is CASSETTLEQFF. In nucleotides, the CDR3 is TGCGCCAGCAGTGAGACGACTCTTGAGCAGTTCTTC.